The 2 T cell receptor beta chains listed next were all sequenced from one sample in a study of cytomegalovirus exposure and HLA in healthy donors. Libraries were prepared by immunoSEQ multiplex PCR; TCRdb keeps only in-frame clonotypes and omits some of them. This table holds about 64,000 clones, about 91% found once. Sequenced input: PBMCs. The receptors were sampled from a woman aged 18-29 years in good health and CMV-seronegative.

The V gene is TRBV4-2, the J gene TRBJ1-5, with 8 nucleotides matching TRBD1. CDR3 length: 17 residues. Unmatched junction bases numbered 6, after V lost 0 bases and J lost 2 bases. The germline gives CDR1 LGHNA, CDR2 YNFKEQ. CDR3 residues: CASSQDQGAQGNQPQHF. CDR3 coding DNA: TGTGCCAGCAGCCAAGATCAGGGGGCGCAAGGCAATCAGCCCCAGCATTTT.

The chain joins TRBV28 to TRBJ1-2, with 7 bases lining up with TRBD1. Germline V gives CDR1 MDHEN, CDR2 SYDVKM. V was clipped by 5 bases and J by 7 bases; unmatched bases: 7. This CDR3 is built from 13 residues. The CDR3 coding sequence is TGTGCCAGCAGTCCTGACAGGGTGGGTGGCTACACCTTC. It is translated as CASSPDRVGGYTF.